This is a list of T cell receptor beta chains from one sample in a study of regulatory T cells in long-lasting Graves disease. TCRdb re-analysed the multiplex PCR reads in MiXCR, keeping a single row per CDR3 protein. The sample includes hundreds of thousands of distinct CDR3 sequences, around 17% of them seen just once. In addition, the sample was reused for a study of T cells in Graves' hyperthyroidism and ophthalmopathy.

The source material was peripheral blood mononuclear cells (PBMCs), sampled at new diagnosis, from a patient treated with antithyroid drugs. These receptors were taken from a man between 35 and 55 years old with Graves disease. Both conserved end residues are part of each CDR3. The order of the fields is D gene, J gene, clone size, V gene, CDR3 DNA, CDR3 protein. A D gene is named only where the DNA matches it firmly. Part of the rows lack a size; the others show once, few, many or a class for expanded clones.

NA	TRBJ1-1	many	TRBV6-1	TGTGCCAGCACTAACCCGGGGAACACTGAAGCTTTCTTT	CASTNPGNTEAFF
TRBD1	TRBJ2-5	many	TRBV19	TGTGCCAGTAGTATCCCCACCGGGACAGGTTTGGAAGAGACCCAGTACTTC	CASSIPTGTGLEETQYF
TRBD2	TRBJ2-7	many	TRBV28	TGTGCCAGCACTAGCGGGGGCCACGAGCAGTACTTC	CASTSGGHEQYF
NA	TRBJ2-7	many	TRBV7-2	TGTGCCAGCAGCTTAGGAGGGACTCTCTACGAGCAGTACTTC	CASSLGGTLYEQYF
NA	TRBJ1-4	many	TRBV30	TGTGCCTGGAGTAGGGGGAGTTTAAGGACCGAGCTGTTTTTT	CAWSRGSLRTELFF
NA	TRBJ1-3	NA	TRBV7-9	TGTGCCAGCAGCCCTAAGACGAATCCCTCTGGAAACACCATATATTTT	CASSPKTNPSGNTIYF
NA	TRBJ1-1	NA	TRBV5-1	TGCGCCAGCAGCCCCGGGTCGGGAGCTTTCTTT	CASSPGSGAFF
NA	TRBJ2-1	few	TRBV4-3	TGCGCCAGCAGCCACCAAGTATCTCGTGAGCAGTTCTTC	CASSHQVSREQFF
TRBD1	TRBJ1-5	few	TRBV5-4	TGTGCCAGCAGCTTGGATGGACAGGGAGTTACGCCCCAGCATTTT	CASSLDGQGVTPQHF
NA	TRBJ2-7	many	TRBV12-3/TRBV12-4	TGTGCCAGCAGACCCCTGAGGGGAGTTCCTACCTACGAGCAGTACTTC	CASRPLRGVPTYEQYF
TRBD1	TRBJ1-1	NA	TRBV19	TGTGCCAGTAGTACGCAGGGGGGACAACTTGAAGCTTTCTTT	CASSTQGGQLEAFF
TRBD2	TRBJ2-3	few	TRBV12-3/TRBV12-4	TGTGCCAGCAGTACTGGACTAGCGGGGGGGCTGGCAGATACGCAGTATTTT	CASSTGLAGGLADTQYF
TRBD2	TRBJ2-7	NA	TRBV12-3/TRBV12-4	TGTGCCAGCAGTTTGGTCCAGCTAGCGGGGGCCTACGAGCAGTACTTC	CASSLVQLAGAYEQYF
NA	TRBJ1-1	few	TRBV20-1	TGCAGTGCTAGAGATTTTGATGCGTACAAGACGAACACTGAAGCTTTCTTT	CSARDFDAYKTNTEAFF
NA	TRBJ2-7	many	TRBV28	TGTGCCAGCAGTCTGGACAGCGATTACTACGAGCAGTACTTC	CASSLDSDYYEQYF
TRBD1	TRBJ1-1	many	TRBV29-1	TGCAGTGGAGCCCTGGGACAGGTGAACACTGAAGCTTTCTTT	CSGALGQVNTEAFF
NA	TRBJ1-4	NA	TRBV28	TGTGCCAGCCTGGGGCAAACTAATGAAAAACTGTTTTTT	CASLGQTNEKLFF
NA	TRBJ1-1	few	TRBV2	TGTGCCAGCTTCTACGAAGGGGGGCGCACTGAAGCTTTCTTT	CASFYEGGRTEAFF
TRBD2	TRBJ2-7	NA	TRBV20-1	TGCAGTGTAACTACTAGCGGGGGGTACGAGCAGTACTTC	CSVTTSGGYEQYF
NA	TRBJ2-7	few	TRBV3-1	TGTGCCAGCAGCCAAACCACAGCGACCTACGAGCAGTACTTC	CASSQTTATYEQYF
NA	TRBJ1-2	few	TRBV24-1	TGTGCCACCAAGGGGAGGGTTGGCTATGGCTACACCTTC	CATKGRVGYGYTF
TRBD1	TRBJ2-2	NA	TRBV29-1	TGCAGCGTAACAGGGGGCATTCGCACCGGGGAGCTGTTTTTT	CSVTGGIRTGELFF
NA	TRBJ2-4	many	TRBV28	TGTGCCAGCAGTTCTACCGGGGGAGAAAACATTCAGTACTTC	CASSSTGGENIQYF
NA	TRBJ2-5	many	TRBV11-2	TGTGCCAGCAGCCCACCAAATCTAGAGACCCAGTACTTC	CASSPPNLETQYF
NA	TRBJ1-3	NA	TRBV5-5	TGTGCCAGCAGCTTAGGAACAGGGCTGGAGAACACCATATATTTT	CASSLGTGLENTIYF
NA	TRBJ2-4	NA	TRBV11-3	TGTGCCAGCAACGAGGGAATGACCAAAAACATTCAGTACTTC	CASNEGMTKNIQYF
NA	TRBJ2-7	many	TRBV5-1	TGCGCCAGCAGCTTGGCAGGTGGAAACAGGCCGATTTACGAGCAGTACTTC	CASSLAGGNRPIYEQYF
NA	TRBJ1-6	many	TRBV12-3/TRBV12-4	TGTGCCAGCAGCCCTGGACTTTTTGCTTCACCCCTCCACTTT	CASSPGLFASPLHF